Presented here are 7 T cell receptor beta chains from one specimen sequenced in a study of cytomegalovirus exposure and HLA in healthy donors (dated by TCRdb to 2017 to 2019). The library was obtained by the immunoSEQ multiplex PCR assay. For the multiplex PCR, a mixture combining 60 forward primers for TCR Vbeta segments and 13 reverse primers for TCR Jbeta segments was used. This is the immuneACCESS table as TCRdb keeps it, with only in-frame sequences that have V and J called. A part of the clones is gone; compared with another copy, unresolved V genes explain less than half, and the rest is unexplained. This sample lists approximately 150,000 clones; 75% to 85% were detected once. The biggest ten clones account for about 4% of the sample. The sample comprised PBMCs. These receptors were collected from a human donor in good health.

The CDR3: CASSGLTGEFAYGYTF. As DNA, the CDR3 is TGTGCCAGCAGTGGACTTACGGGGGAATTTGCCTATGGCTACACCTTC. The rearrangement links TRBV6-1 to TRBJ1-2; possible D gene TRBD1, 5 bases. Per the germline V gene, CDR1 is MNHNS and CDR2 is SASEGT. V dropped 4 bases and J dropped 4 bases, with 19 bases sitting between them. The CDR3 has 16 amino acids.

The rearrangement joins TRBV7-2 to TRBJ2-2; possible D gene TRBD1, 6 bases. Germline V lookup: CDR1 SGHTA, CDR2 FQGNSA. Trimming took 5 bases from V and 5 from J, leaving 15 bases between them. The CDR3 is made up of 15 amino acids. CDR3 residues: CASSLAHRETGELFF. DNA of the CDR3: TGTGCCAGCAGCCTGGCACACAGGGAAACCGGGGAGCTGTTTTTT.

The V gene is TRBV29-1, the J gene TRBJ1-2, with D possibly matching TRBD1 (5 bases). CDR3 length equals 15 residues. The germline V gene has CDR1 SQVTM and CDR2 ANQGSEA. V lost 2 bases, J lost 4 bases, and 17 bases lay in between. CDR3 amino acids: CSVEPGTGLSYGYTF. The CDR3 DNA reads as TGCAGCGTTGAACCCGGTACGGGACTCTCCTATGGCTACACCTTC. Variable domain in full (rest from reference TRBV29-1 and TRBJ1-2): SAVISQKPSRDICQRGTSLTIQCQVDSQVTMMFWYRQQPGQSLTLIATANQGSEATYESGFVIDKFPISRPNLTFSTLTVSNMSPEDSSIYLCSVEPGTGLSYGYTFGSGTRLTVV.

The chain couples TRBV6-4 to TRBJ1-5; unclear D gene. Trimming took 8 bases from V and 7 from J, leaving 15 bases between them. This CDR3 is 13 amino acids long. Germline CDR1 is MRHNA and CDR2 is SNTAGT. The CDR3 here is CASLCRGRQPQHF. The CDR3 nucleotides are TGTGCCAGCTTGTGCCGAGGGAGACAGCCCCAGCATTTT.

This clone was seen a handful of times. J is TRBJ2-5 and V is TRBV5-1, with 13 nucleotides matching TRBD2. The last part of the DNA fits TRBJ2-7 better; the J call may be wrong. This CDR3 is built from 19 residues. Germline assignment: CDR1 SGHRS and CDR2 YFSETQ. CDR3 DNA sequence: TGCGCCAGCAGCTTGATAGGGACTAGCGGGATACACTCGCCCTACGAGCAGTACTTC. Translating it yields CASSLIGTSGIHSPYEQYF.

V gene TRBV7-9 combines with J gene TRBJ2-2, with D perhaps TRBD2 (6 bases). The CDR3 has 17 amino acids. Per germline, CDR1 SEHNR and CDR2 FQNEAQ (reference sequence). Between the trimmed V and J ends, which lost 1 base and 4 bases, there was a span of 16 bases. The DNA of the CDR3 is TGTGCCAGCAGCTTAGGAGTACTAGCTTTGGGCACCGGGGAGCTGTTTTTT. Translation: CASSLGVLALGTGELFF.

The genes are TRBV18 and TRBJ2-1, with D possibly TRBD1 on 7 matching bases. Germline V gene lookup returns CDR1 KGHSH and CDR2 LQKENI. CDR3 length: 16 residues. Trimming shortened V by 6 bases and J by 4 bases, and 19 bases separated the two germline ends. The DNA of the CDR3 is TGTGCCAGCTCCCGACTAGGGGGCGGGGATTACAATGAGCAGTTCTTC. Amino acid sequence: CASSRLGGGDYNEQFF. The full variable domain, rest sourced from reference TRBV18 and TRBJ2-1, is NAGVMQNPRHLVRRRGQEARLRCSPMKGHSHVYWYRQLPEEGLKFMVYLQKENIIDESGMPKERFSAEFPKEGPSILRIQQVVRGDSAAYFCASSRLGGGDYNEQFFGPGTRLTVL.